This T cell receptor (beta chain) was captured by sequencing in a study of CXCR3-negative and CXCR3-positive naive CD8 T cells. Findings of the study overall: Hydrophobicity was higher for TRB CDR3s found in CXCR3-positive naive cells than in CXCR3-negative naive cells. Comparison of naive subsets found surface CD5 to be comparable, and TCR strength was inferred on the basis of TRB CDR3 properties.

300,000 cells per CD8+ T cell subset were flow-sorted in triplicate. The CDR3 loop spans 14 amino acids. Germline V gene sequence: CDR1 SQVTM, CDR2 ANQGSEA. UMI-labeled 5' RACE TRB cDNA libraries were prepared from the cells. TCRdb re-called the 5' RACE reads, yielding one record per CDR3 amino acid sequence without DNA. The ten top clones account for 0.5% to 0.6%, within a sample of tens of thousands of distinct CDR3 sequences. About this clonotype itself: Its antigen is still unknown.

The chain is built from TRBV29-1 and TRBJ2-1; TCRdb's D gene call, TRBD1, goes unchecked for lack of DNA. This TCR came from a human donor in good health. Some clones in this sample may be carry-over from other donors' samples. Sequencing used naive CXCR3+ CD8+ T cells from blood. The sample's subset: CD45RO-CCR7+CD27+CD95- naive CD8+ T cells expressing CXCR3 (TNR3+). CDR3 in amino acids: CSVEVTATDNEQFF.